The sequence of this T cell receptor beta chain was determined in a study of identical twins. The study's findings and limits: Cord blood beta clonotypes present at high abundance carried fewer insertions; no such pattern appeared in memory repertoires.

This clonotype occurred many times. Its antigen is undetermined. After template switching added a universal primer site, the resulting cDNA carried unique molecular identifiers. TCRdb reanalysed the 5' RACE reads using MiXCR and keeps one entry per CDR3 protein. The sample lists around 280,000 distinct CDR3 sequences, roughly 8.6% occurring once. Germline CDR1 and CDR2: MGHRA and YSYEKL. This CDR3 has 15 amino acids. V was shortened by 1 base and J by 2 bases, with 11 bases between the two germline ends. These same data were also listed under a study on yellow fever vaccine responses in identical twins.

The rearrangement uses TRBV4-1 and TRBJ1-1; no firm D call. The sequenced sample consisted of memory (CD45RO+) T cells sorted from blood. This clonotype originated in a young woman in good health. CDR3 sequence: CASSQAEGLNTEAFF. As DNA, the CDR3 is TGCGCCAGCAGCCAAGCAGAAGGTCTCAACACTGAAGCTTTCTTT.